The clone carrying this TCR beta chain showed up just once. Its cognate antigen is unknown. Germline V lookup: CDR1 SGHAT, CDR2 FQNNGV. CDR3 length: 15 amino acids. With V trimmed by 4 bases and J by 5 bases, 8 bases remained unmatched. Every patient had relapsed following autologous stem cell transplantation, and cohorts differed in brentuximab vedotin exposure. The sample originates from a study of PD-1 blockade in classical Hodgkin lymphoma. Regarding the study as a whole: Still unresolved is the cause of the repertoire differences, which may be disease activity or prior therapy. Researchers reported that CD4+ TCR diversity, though not CD8+, rose significantly by C4D1. Newly diagnosed patients had baseline TCR diversity that was reportedly lower than that of healthy donors. Exclusion removed patients who began nivolumab under 1 year after ASCT.

The protocol was immunoSEQ multiplex PCR, while the TCRdb copy is restricted to in-frame clones and leaves out a portion. The sample consists of approximately 99,000 clones, roughly 87% of them appearing once. The sample here was peripheral blood mononuclear cells (PBMCs), taken before the second cycle of nivolumab. The clonotype originates from a human donor with classical Hodgkin lymphoma. This chain joins TRBV11-2 and TRBJ2-5; 9 nucleotides match TRBD1. The CDR3 nucleotides read TGTGCCAGCAGCTATACCACAGGGGGCAGGGAGACCCAGTACTTC. Translating gives CASSYTTGGRETQYF.